These 9 T cell receptor beta chains came from one sample sequenced in a study of CD8 T cells in Susac syndrome. A quantity of about 0.45 to 1 ug RNA underwent reverse transcription using random hexamers. MiXCR was run by TCRdb on the immunoSEQ multiplex PCR reads, yielding one entry per CDR3 protein. The table records 140,000 to 150,000 distinct CDR3 sequences, under 97% of them present only once. Specimen: CD4+ T cells from PBMCs. These receptors originate from a human donor with Susac syndrome.

The V call is TRBV6-2 or TRBV6-3, the J call TRBJ1-1, with D hard to call. The CDR3 contains 12 residues. Germline CDR1 is MNHEY and CDR2 is SVGEGT. V dropped 3 bases and J dropped 5 bases, with 7 bases sitting between them. The CDR3 sequence is CASSYWDTEAFF. The CDR3 region has the DNA TGTGCCAGCAGTTATTGGGATACTGAAGCTTTCTTT.

The V and J genes are TRBV4-1 and TRBJ2-7, with 10 bases matching TRBD2. Germline V CDR1 and CDR2: MGHRA, YSYEKL. This CDR3 is built from 16 residues. Trimming removed 0 bases from V and 4 bases from J; junction bases left unmatched: 6. This chain's CDR3 is CASSQEPGLAIYEQYF. The CDR3 region has the DNA TGCGCCAGCAGCCAAGAACCGGGACTAGCGATTTACGAGCAGTACTTC.

V usage is TRBV27 and J usage is TRBJ2-7; D ambiguous. From germline, CDR1 is MNHEY and CDR2 SMNVEV (reference sequence). The CDR3 length is 13 residues. The V end was cut by 10 bases, the J end by 3 bases, with 16 bases between. The CDR3 coding sequence is TGTGCCACCTCGGCAGGAACGGGCTACGAGCAGTACTTC. It translates to CATSAGTGYEQYF.

The rearrangement joins TRBV20-1 to TRBJ2-1; D not resolved. V was clipped by 2 bases and J by 6 bases, with 17 bases between them. Germline CDR1 reads DFQATT; CDR2 reads SNEGSKA (reference sequence). This CDR3 is built from 15 residues. CDR3 region: CSARSRQVASNEQFF. The CDR3 nucleotides read TGCAGTGCTAGAAGTCGGCAGGTCGCCTCCAATGAGCAGTTCTTC.

This chain links TRBV20-1 with TRBJ1-4; D is perhaps TRBD1 (5 bases). In germline, CDR1 is DFQATT, CDR2 SNEGSKA (reference sequence). Trimming removed 1 base from V and 11 bases from J, with 8 bases in between. The CDR3 has 11 amino acids. CDR3 coding DNA: TGCAGTGCTAGAGTCCGGGACAAACTGTTTTTT. Its protein is CSARVRDKLFF.

This clonotype was observed a single time. The chain links TRBV6-2 or TRBV6-3 to TRBJ2-7, with TRBD1 matching over 7 bases. This CDR3 region has 14 residues. J lost 7 bases, V lost 5 bases, and 11 bases had no gene match. Germline V gene lookup returns CDR1 MNHEY and CDR2 SVGEGT. CDR3 in amino acids: CASSRQGELGEQYF. The DNA for the CDR3 is TGTGCCAGCAGTCGACAGGGAGAGCTTGGTGAGCAGTACTTC.

The CDR3 sequence is CASSQAKSSETYEQYF. The CDR3, as DNA: TGTGCCAGCAGCCAGGCCAAGTCTAGCGAAACCTACGAGCAGTACTTC. The J gene is TRBJ2-7, the V gene TRBV6-1; the D gene is possibly TRBD2 (6 bases). V was pared by 6 bases and J by 2 bases, with 20 bases between. CDR1 and CDR2 (germline): MNHNS, SASEGT. The CDR3 runs 16 residues.

The J gene is TRBJ2-5, the V gene TRBV2, with a possible D match to TRBD2 (6 bases). There are 13 residues in the CDR3. Trimming took off 6 bases at V and 1 base at J, with 9 bases between the two ends. CDR1 and CDR2 from the germline V gene are SNHLY and FYNNEI. This chain's CDR3 is CASRRDFQETQYF. The CDR3 coding sequence is TGTGCCAGCAGGAGGGACTTCCAAGAGACCCAGTACTTC.

This clonotype was counted a single time. The genes are TRBV6-2 or TRBV6-3 and TRBJ2-7; D might be TRBD2 (5 bases). V was shortened by 2 bases and J by 2 bases, with 10 bases between the two germline ends. The CDR3 totals 14 residues. Per germline, CDR1 MNHEY and CDR2 SVGEGT. CDR3 sequence: CASSYGGVAYEQYF. The DNA of the CDR3 is TGTGCCAGCAGTTACGGAGGCGTAGCCTACGAGCAGTACTTC.